The sequence of this T cell receptor beta chain was determined in a study of blood T cell repertoires in COVID-19. Study-wide background: Collection of acute and convalescent COVID-19 samples took place in the United States, Italy and Spain.

CDR1 and CDR2 (germline): LNHDA, SQIVND (reference sequence). This CDR3 is built from 14 residues. V was pared by 5 bases and J by 6 bases, with 7 bases of the junction left unmatched. In the source study's methods: From reference gene primer amplification, estimates of nucleated cell counts were derived. Repertoires were generated with immunoSEQ multiplex PCR, while TCRdb's copy carries only in-frame clones and drops some. The V and J calls and clone size come from that table; D and trimming were worked out from the DNA. The sample lists a few hundred thousand clones; approximately 86% were seen once.

The sequenced sample was peripheral blood. The TCR originated in a woman aged 80 or over with acute or convalescent COVID-19. The chain employs TRBV19 and TRBJ2-7; 10 nucleotides agree with TRBD1. The CDR3 nucleotides read TGTGCCAGTAGTCCCCGGGACAGGGGAGGCGAGCAGTACTTC. The encoded protein is CASSPRDRGGEQYF.